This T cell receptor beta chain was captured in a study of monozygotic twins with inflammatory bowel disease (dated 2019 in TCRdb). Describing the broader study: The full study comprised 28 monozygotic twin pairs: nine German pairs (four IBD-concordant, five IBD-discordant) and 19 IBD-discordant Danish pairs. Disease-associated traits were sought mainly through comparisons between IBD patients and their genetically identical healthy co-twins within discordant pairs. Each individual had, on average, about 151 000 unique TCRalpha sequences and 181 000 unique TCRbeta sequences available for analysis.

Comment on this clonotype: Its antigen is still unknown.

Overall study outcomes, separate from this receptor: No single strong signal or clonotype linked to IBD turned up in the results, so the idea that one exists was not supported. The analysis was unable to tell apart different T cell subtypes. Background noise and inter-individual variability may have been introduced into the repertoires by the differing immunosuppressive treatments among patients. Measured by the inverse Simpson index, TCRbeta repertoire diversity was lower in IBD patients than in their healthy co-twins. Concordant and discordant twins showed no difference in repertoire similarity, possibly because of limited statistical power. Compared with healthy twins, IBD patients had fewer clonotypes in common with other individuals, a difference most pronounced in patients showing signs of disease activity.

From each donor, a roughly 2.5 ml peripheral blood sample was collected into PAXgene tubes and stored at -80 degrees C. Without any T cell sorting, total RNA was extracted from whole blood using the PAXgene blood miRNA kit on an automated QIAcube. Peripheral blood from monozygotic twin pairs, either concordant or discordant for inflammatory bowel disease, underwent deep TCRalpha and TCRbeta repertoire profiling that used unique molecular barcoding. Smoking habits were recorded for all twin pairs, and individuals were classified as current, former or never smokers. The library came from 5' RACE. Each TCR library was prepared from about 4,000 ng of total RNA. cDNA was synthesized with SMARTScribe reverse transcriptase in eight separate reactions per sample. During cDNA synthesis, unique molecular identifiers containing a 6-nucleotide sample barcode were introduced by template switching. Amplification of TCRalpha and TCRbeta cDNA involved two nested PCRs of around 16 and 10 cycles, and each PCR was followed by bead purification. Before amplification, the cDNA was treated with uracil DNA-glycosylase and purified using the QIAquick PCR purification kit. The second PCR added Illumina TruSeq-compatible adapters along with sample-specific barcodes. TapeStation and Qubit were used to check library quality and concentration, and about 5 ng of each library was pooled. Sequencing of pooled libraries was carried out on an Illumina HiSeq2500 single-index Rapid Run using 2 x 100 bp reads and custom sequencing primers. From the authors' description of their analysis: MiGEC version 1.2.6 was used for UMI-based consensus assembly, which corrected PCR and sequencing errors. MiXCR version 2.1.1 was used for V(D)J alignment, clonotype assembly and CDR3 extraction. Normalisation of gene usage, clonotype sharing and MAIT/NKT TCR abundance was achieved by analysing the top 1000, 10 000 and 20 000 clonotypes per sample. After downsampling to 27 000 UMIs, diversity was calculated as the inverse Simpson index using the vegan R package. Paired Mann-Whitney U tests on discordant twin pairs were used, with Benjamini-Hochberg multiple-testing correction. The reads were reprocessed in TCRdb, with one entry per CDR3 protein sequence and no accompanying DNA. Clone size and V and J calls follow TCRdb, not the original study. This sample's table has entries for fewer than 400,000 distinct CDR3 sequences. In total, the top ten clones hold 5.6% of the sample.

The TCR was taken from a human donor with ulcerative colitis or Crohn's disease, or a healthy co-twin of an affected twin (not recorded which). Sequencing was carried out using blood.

The CDR3 here reads CASRPGQGLSSYNEQFF. The receptor chain draws on TRBV12-3 or TRBV12-4 and TRBJ2-1; the TCRdb call, TRBD1, lacks DNA for checking. From the cysteine up to the phenylalanine, the CDR3 has a length of 17 residues. DNA is not recorded here.